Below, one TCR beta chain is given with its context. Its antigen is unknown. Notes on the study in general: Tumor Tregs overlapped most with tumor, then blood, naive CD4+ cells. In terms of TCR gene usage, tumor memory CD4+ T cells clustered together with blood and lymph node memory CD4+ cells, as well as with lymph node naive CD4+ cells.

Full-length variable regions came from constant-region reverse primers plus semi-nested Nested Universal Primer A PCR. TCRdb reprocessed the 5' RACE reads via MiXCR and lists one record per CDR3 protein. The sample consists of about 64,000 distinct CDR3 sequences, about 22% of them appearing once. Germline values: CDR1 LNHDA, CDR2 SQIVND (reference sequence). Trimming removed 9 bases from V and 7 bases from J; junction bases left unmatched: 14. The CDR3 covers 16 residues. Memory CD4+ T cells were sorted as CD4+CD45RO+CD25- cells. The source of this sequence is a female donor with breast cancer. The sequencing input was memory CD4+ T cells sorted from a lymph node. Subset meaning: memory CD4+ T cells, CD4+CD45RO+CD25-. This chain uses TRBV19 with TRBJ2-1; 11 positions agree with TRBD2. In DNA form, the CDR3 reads TGTGCCAGCCATCCATTAGCGGGAGGGCCAAAAAATGAGCAGTTCTTC. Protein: CASHPLAGGPKNEQFF.